A selection of T cell receptor beta chains follows, all from one sample in a study of blood T cell repertoires in COVID-19. The assay was immunoSEQ multiplex PCR, and TCRdb's table has in-frame clones only and misses some. The sample holds 150,000 to 200,000 clones, roughly 93% seen once. Sequencing used peripheral blood. These receptors came from a man aged 18-30 years with acute or convalescent COVID-19. Each CDR3 is given with its conserved first and last residue. Clone size, where shown, is once, few, many, or a class for clones that have expanded.

j_call: TRBJ2-1
v_call: TRBV7-9
clone_size: once
cdr3_aa: CASSLVLDTGEQFF

j_call: TRBJ1-4
v_call: TRBV9
clone_size: -
cdr3_aa: CASSVGDRERNEKLFF

j_call: TRBJ1-1
v_call: TRBV6-2/TRBV6-3
clone_size: -
cdr3_aa: CASSYEWGTLNTEAFF

j_call: TRBJ1-5
v_call: TRBV2
clone_size: -
cdr3_aa: CASSREGEAQHF

j_call: TRBJ2-1
v_call: TRBV18
clone_size: -
cdr3_aa: CASSPRAGGPEQFF

j_call: TRBJ2-7
v_call: TRBV10-2
clone_size: few
cdr3_aa: CASSEGVTYEQYF

j_call: TRBJ1-3
v_call: TRBV9
clone_size: -
cdr3_aa: CASSVESTVMGGNTIYF

j_call: TRBJ2-5
v_call: TRBV6-2/TRBV6-3
clone_size: -
cdr3_aa: CASSPLQETQYF

j_call: TRBJ1-5
v_call: TRBV18
clone_size: -
cdr3_aa: CASSPDSFSRLNQPQHF

j_call: TRBJ2-1
v_call: TRBV27
clone_size: -
cdr3_aa: CASRYTTGDNEQFF

j_call: TRBJ1-3
v_call: TRBV6-1
clone_size: -
cdr3_aa: CASSERLGQVGNTIYF

j_call: TRBJ2-5
v_call: TRBV2
clone_size: -
cdr3_aa: CASSGLAGEETQYF

j_call: TRBJ2-5
v_call: TRBV27
clone_size: -
cdr3_aa: CASSLGWTGNQETQYF

j_call: TRBJ1-4
v_call: TRBV9
clone_size: -
cdr3_aa: CASSFFGQGGEKLFF

j_call: TRBJ2-7
v_call: TRBV6-5
clone_size: once
cdr3_aa: CASTSRTGGLHEQYF

j_call: TRBJ1-2
v_call: TRBV5-1
clone_size: -
cdr3_aa: CASSLGGQLPPNYGYTF

j_call: TRBJ1-2
v_call: TRBV7-9
clone_size: -
cdr3_aa: CASSLGGGGNYGYTF

j_call: TRBJ1-1
v_call: TRBV3-1/TRBV3-2
clone_size: -
cdr3_aa: CASSQEVNMPFQAFF

j_call: TRBJ1-1
v_call: TRBV12-3/TRBV12-4
clone_size: -
cdr3_aa: CASSGDTWTEAFF

j_call: TRBJ2-5
v_call: TRBV18
clone_size: -
cdr3_aa: CANSPFDMRQGTETQYF

j_call: TRBJ2-2
v_call: TRBV6-4
clone_size: -
cdr3_aa: CASSPQRGDTGELFF

j_call: TRBJ2-5
v_call: TRBV19
clone_size: -
cdr3_aa: CASRSGDLRETQYF

j_call: TRBJ2-7
v_call: TRBV19
clone_size: -
cdr3_aa: CASSIDPGDGSGEQYF

j_call: TRBJ1-1
v_call: TRBV5-1
clone_size: -
cdr3_aa: CASSTLTGSAEAFF

j_call: TRBJ2-1
v_call: TRBV27
clone_size: -
cdr3_aa: CASRDRGLADYNEQFF

j_call: TRBJ1-1
v_call: TRBV15
clone_size: -
cdr3_aa: CATSRDRGRNTEAFF

j_call: TRBJ2-6
v_call: TRBV6-5
clone_size: once
cdr3_aa: CASSLGGSGANVLTF

j_call: TRBJ1-2
v_call: TRBV5-1
clone_size: -
cdr3_aa: CASSLGENYGYTF

j_call: TRBJ2-2
v_call: TRBV5-1
clone_size: -
cdr3_aa: CASSFALPGGTGELFF

j_call: TRBJ1-1
v_call: TRBV13
clone_size: -
cdr3_aa: CASSLLMTGATEAFF

j_call: TRBJ1-2
v_call: TRBV28
clone_size: -
cdr3_aa: CASRTGDYGYTF

j_call: TRBJ1-1
v_call: TRBV1
clone_size: -
cdr3_aa: CTSSHLLSTEAFF

j_call: TRBJ1-3
v_call: TRBV7-4
clone_size: -
cdr3_aa: CASSFWKQGPPSSGNTIYF

j_call: TRBJ2-1
v_call: TRBV4-1
clone_size: -
cdr3_aa: CASSQDSRDSYNEQFF

j_call: TRBJ1-1
v_call: TRBV9
clone_size: -
cdr3_aa: CASSVVTGGPLAF

j_call: TRBJ2-1
v_call: TRBV4-1
clone_size: -
cdr3_aa: CASGVLLAYNEQFF

j_call: TRBJ1-4
v_call: TRBV7-6
clone_size: -
cdr3_aa: CASSLAGGFNEKLFF

j_call: TRBJ1-1
v_call: TRBV2
clone_size: -
cdr3_aa: CASSDGSLMNTEAFF

j_call: TRBJ2-4
v_call: TRBV24-1
clone_size: -
cdr3_aa: CATSAPLGGGEDIQYF

j_call: TRBJ2-7
v_call: TRBV18
clone_size: -
cdr3_aa: CASSLGPQLAGGSEQYF

j_call: TRBJ2-1
v_call: TRBV18
clone_size: -
cdr3_aa: CASSPVAGEFSYNEQFF

j_call: TRBJ2-3
v_call: TRBV5-6
clone_size: -
cdr3_aa: CASMLWGAGLTDTQYF

j_call: TRBJ2-7
v_call: TRBV20-1
clone_size: -
cdr3_aa: CSAVDIQQYF

j_call: TRBJ2-4
v_call: TRBV30
clone_size: -
cdr3_aa: CAWRSRVVAKNIQYF

j_call: TRBJ1-5
v_call: TRBV28
clone_size: -
cdr3_aa: CASSLPTGSGNQPQHF

j_call: TRBJ1-1
v_call: TRBV14
clone_size: -
cdr3_aa: CASSQDRAGGPRNTEAFF

j_call: TRBJ2-1
v_call: TRBV29-1
clone_size: -
cdr3_aa: CSVAGVNEQFF

j_call: TRBJ2-7
v_call: TRBV5-1
clone_size: -
cdr3_aa: CASSLPGGINYEQYF

j_call: TRBJ1-1
v_call: TRBV7-8
clone_size: -
cdr3_aa: CASRAQGGNTEAFF

j_call: TRBJ1-6
v_call: TRBV7-8
clone_size: -
cdr3_aa: CASSSSAYGGTYNSPLHF

j_call: TRBJ2-2
v_call: TRBV4-1
clone_size: -
cdr3_aa: CASSPIDNPGELFF

j_call: TRBJ2-1
v_call: TRBV12-3/TRBV12-4
clone_size: -
cdr3_aa: CASSFRFDNEQFF

j_call: TRBJ1-1
v_call: TRBV2
clone_size: -
cdr3_aa: CASSLTGTEAFF

j_call: TRBJ1-6
v_call: TRBV7-9
clone_size: -
cdr3_aa: CASSFPTGNSPLHF

j_call: TRBJ1-6
v_call: TRBV6-5
clone_size: -
cdr3_aa: CASSYGGSPLHF

j_call: TRBJ2-2
v_call: TRBV7-9
clone_size: -
cdr3_aa: CASSPPWGGKNTGELFF

j_call: TRBJ1-1
v_call: TRBV5-1
clone_size: -
cdr3_aa: CASSWADRGYTEAFF

j_call: TRBJ1-1
v_call: TRBV6-5
clone_size: -
cdr3_aa: CASITGTGVNTEAFF

j_call: TRBJ1-2
v_call: TRBV6-1
clone_size: -
cdr3_aa: CASSDITTRTGSYGYTF

j_call: TRBJ1-1
v_call: TRBV10-3
clone_size: -
cdr3_aa: CAISYEQNTEAFF